The present TCR beta chain was sequenced within a study of OX40 agonist ivuxolimab in advanced cancers. Looking at the study overall: Three patients, one with hepatocellular carcinoma and two with cutaneous melanoma, achieved partial responses.

As for this clone: Its specificity is unknown.

V gave up 4 bases and J gave up 11 bases, with 11 bases separating them. The germline V gene encodes CDR1 SGHAT and CDR2 FQNNGV. There are 11 residues in the CDR3. General observations from the study: In general, CD8+ T cells held more expanded clones than CD4+ did, on average. At 0.1 to 3.0 mg/kg, clonal expansion of CD4+ and CD8+ blood T cells had occurred by week 6.

Patients with a history of autoimmune disease or on systemic immunosuppression were excluded. This table comes from immunoSEQ multiplex PCR, and its TCRdb copy is limited to in-frame clones, with some not included. The sample includes roughly 93,000 clones, under 95% of them seen just once. Source: CD4+ or CD8+ T cells sorted from blood, taken in a trial of the OX40 agonist ivuxolimab. The clonotype comes from an adult with an advanced solid tumor such as melanoma, head and neck, liver or kidney cancer. The rearrangement joins TRBV11-2 to TRBJ2-5, with no clear D. The CDR3: CASSSALAQYF. The CDR3 DNA reads as TGTGCCAGCAGCTCCGCTTTAGCTCAGTACTTC.